Listed here is a single T cell receptor beta chain. This sample is drawn from a study of blood T cell repertoires in COVID-19. Study background: Acute and convalescent COVID-19 samples came from the United States, Italy and Spain. From T cells, B-cell-depleted T cells, or PBMCs came the material, which was cDNA or gDNA.

Trimming pared 0 bases from V and 3 bases from J, leaving 10 bases between. There are 15 residues in the CDR3. Germline V gene sequence: CDR1 SGDLS, CDR2 YYNGEE. Study processing details: The assay estimated nucleated cells by amplifying reference gene primers. Sequencing used immunoSEQ multiplex PCR; TCRdb keeps in-frame clones, though not all of them. That table furnishes V, J and clone size, whereas the DNA furnished D and trimming. The profile shows about 98,000 clones, roughly 82% of them singletons. The sequenced sample was peripheral blood. The chain combines TRBV9 with TRBJ1-5; possibly TRBD1 for D (6 bases). This TCR was sampled from an older man with active or convalescent COVID-19. CDR3 in DNA: TGTGCCAGCAGCGTAGGTCAGGGGTTCAATCAGCCCCAGCATTTT. It is translated as CASSVGQGFNQPQHF.